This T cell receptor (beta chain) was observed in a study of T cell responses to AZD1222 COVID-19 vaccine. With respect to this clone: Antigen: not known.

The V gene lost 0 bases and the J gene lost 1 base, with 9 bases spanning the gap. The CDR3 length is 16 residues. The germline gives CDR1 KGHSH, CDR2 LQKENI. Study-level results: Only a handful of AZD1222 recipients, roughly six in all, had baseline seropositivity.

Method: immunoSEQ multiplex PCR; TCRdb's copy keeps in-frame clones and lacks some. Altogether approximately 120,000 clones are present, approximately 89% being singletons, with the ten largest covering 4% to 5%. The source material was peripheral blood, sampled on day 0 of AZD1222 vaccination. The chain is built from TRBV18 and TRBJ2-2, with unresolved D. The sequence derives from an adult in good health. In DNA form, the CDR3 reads TGTGCCAGCTCACCACCGGGTTGGGGGAACACCGGGGAGCTGTTTTTT. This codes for CASSPPGWGNTGELFF.